This T cell receptor (beta chain) came from a study of blood T cell repertoires in COVID-19. Study summary: Spain, Italy and the United States supplied samples that represented acute and convalescent COVID-19.

One Seattle source followed patients from active infection through their disease course. In the authors' methods: Estimation of nucleated cell counts relied on the amplification of reference gene primers. Libraries were prepared by immunoSEQ multiplex PCR; TCRdb keeps only in-frame clonotypes and omits some of them. V and J calls and clone size come straight from that table; D and trimming were deduced from the DNA. The data hold 200,000 to 300,000 clones, with about 90% observed a single time. This clonotype was sampled from a man aged 25-45 years with COVID-19, enrolled during active disease. The sample taken for sequencing was peripheral blood.

CDR3 nucleotides: TGTGCCAGCAGCCCTAGTCGGACTGAAGCTTTCTTT. Protein sequence: CASSPSRTEAFF. The chain carries TRBV7-9 and TRBJ1-1; D gene ambiguous. The CDR3 runs to 12 residues. Per germline, CDR1 SEHNR and CDR2 FQNEAQ (reference sequence). V lost 5 bases, J lost 5 bases, and 9 bases lay in between. Looking up the rest from reference TRBV7-9 and TRBJ1-1 gives the full variable domain: DTGVSQNPRHKITKRGQNVTFRCDPISEHNRLYWYRQTLGQGPEFLTYFQNEAQLEKSRLLSDRFSAERPKGSFSTLEIQRTEQGDSAMYLCASSPSRTEAFFGQGTRLTVV.